This T cell receptor (beta chain) was captured in a study of cytomegalovirus exposure and HLA in healthy donors. On the study more broadly: In an early release, HLA-typed donors contributed tens of millions of unique TCR sequences.

Germline V gene sequence: CDR1 SNHLY, CDR2 FYNNEI. The CDR3 sequence is 15 residues long. Trimming removed 3 bases at V and 1 base at J, with 11 bases between. PCR used 60 Vbeta primers and 13 Jbeta primers. This table comes from immunoSEQ multiplex PCR, and its TCRdb copy is limited to in-frame clones, with some not included. Of some 140,000 clones listed, around 77% are singletons. Sequencing input: PBMCs. The clonotype was recovered from a man aged 45-60 years in good health and CMV-seronegative. The rearrangement uses TRBV2 and TRBJ2-3; D may be TRBD2 (5 bases). CDR3 coding DNA: TGTGCCAGCAGTGAGTACCATAGCGGCACAGATACGCAGTATTTT. Its protein product is CASSEYHSGTDTQYF. The full variable domain, with the rest looked up from reference TRBV2 and TRBJ2-3, is EPEVTQTPSHQVTQMGQEVILRCVPISNHLYFYWYRQILGQKVEFLVSFYNNEISEKSEIFDDQFSVERPDGSNFTLKIRSTKLEDSAMYFCASSEYHSGTDTQYFGPGTRLTVL.